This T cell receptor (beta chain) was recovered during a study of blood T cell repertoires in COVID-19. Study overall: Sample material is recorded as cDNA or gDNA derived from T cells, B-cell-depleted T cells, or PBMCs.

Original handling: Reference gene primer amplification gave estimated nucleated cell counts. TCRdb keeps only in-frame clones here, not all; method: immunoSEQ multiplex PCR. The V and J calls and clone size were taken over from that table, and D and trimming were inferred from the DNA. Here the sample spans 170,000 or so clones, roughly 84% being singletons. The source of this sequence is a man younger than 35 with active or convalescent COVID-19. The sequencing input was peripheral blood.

CDR3 in amino acids: CASSLPPRGSSYEQYF. In DNA, the CDR3 is TGTGCCAGCAGCTTACCCCCCAGGGGAAGCTCCTACGAGCAGTACTTC. The rearrangement links TRBV5-4 to TRBJ2-7; tentative D call: TRBD1 (6 bases). Germline CDR1 SGHNT, CDR2 YYREEE (reference sequence). The CDR3 runs 16 residues. Deletions cut 2 bases from V and 0 bases from J, with 15 bases between. Full variable domain (remainder filled in from reference TRBV5-4 and TRBJ2-7): ETGVTQSPTHLIKTRGQQVTLRCSSQSGHNTVSWYQQALGQGPQFIFQYYREEENGRGNFPPRFSGLQFPNYSSELNVNALELDDSALYLCASSLPPRGSSYEQYFGPGTRLTVT.